The present T cell receptor beta chain was sequenced within a study of T cell changes during pregnancy in multiple sclerosis. Germline CDR1 is MNHNY and CDR2 is SVGAGI (reference sequence). The CDR3 consists of 14 residues. Trimming took 8 bases from V and 3 from J, leaving 16 bases between them. Assay: immunoSEQ multiplex PCR; the TCRdb copy retains only in-frame clones and omits some. The data show under 50,000 clones, roughly 92% seen once. The clonotype comes from a female donor with multiple sclerosis, enrolled in a pregnancy study. The chain carries TRBV6-6 and TRBJ2-5; D is perhaps TRBD2 (6 bases). The starting material was CD4+ T cells from peripheral blood mononuclear cells, obtained in the first trimester of pregnancy. CDR3 amino acids: CASGFGTSEETQYF. The CDR3 DNA sequence: TGTGCCAGCGGTTTCGGGACTTCCGAAGAGACCCAGTACTTC.